These T cell receptor beta chains were read from a single sample in a study of graft-versus-host responses after intestinal transplantation. Assay used: immunoSEQ multiplex PCR; TCRdb lists only in-frame clones, some missing. The table includes about 29,000 clones, 90% to 95% detected once. The source material was PBMCs, sampled around 70 days after intestinal transplant. The source of these receptors is a human patient who received an intestinal transplant, so some T cells may come from the graft donor. The CDR3 runs from the conserved cysteine through the conserved F or W. The order of the fields is J gene, D gene, V gene, clone size, CDR3 protein, CDR3 DNA. D genes are given only for firm matches. Clone size is stated in some rows and not others, as once, few, many or a class when expanded.

J: TRBJ2-1
D: -
V: TRBV4-1
size: -
CDR3: CASSRPRPGYNEQFF
DNA: TGCGCCAGCAGCCGACCTAGGCCTGGGTACAATGAGCAGTTCTTC

J: TRBJ2-2
D: -
V: TRBV25-1
size: -
CDR3: CASSEYRSYGELFF
DNA: TGTGCCAGCAGTGAATATCGGTCATACGGGGAGCTGTTTTTT

J: TRBJ1-1
D: -
V: TRBV6-6
size: -
CDR3: CASRQVIAEAFF
DNA: TGTGCCAGCAGACAGGTTATCGCTGAAGCTTTCTTT

J: TRBJ1-1
D: -
V: TRBV9
size: -
CDR3: CASSPVGGGTEAFF
DNA: TGTGCCAGCAGCCCAGTCGGGGGGGGCACTGAAGCTTTCTTT

J: TRBJ2-6
D: -
V: TRBV6-5
size: -
CDR3: CASSYSSFSGANVLTF
DNA: TGTGCCAGCAGTTACTCTTCATTCTCTGGGGCCAACGTCCTGACTTTC

J: TRBJ2-1
D: -
V: TRBV29-1
size: once
CDR3: CSVEDPGQTYNEQFF
DNA: TGCAGCGTTGAAGATCCAGGGCAAACGTACAATGAGCAGTTCTTC

J: TRBJ2-5
D: -
V: TRBV5-5
size: -
CDR3: CASSLYGLGTIQGEQYF
DNA: TGTGCCAGCAGCTTGTATGGCTTGGGGACTATCCAGGGGGAGCAGTACTTC

J: TRBJ2-2
D: -
V: TRBV10-3
size: -
CDR3: CASKFGAPVAGELFF
DNA: TGTGCCAGCAAGTTTGGCGCACCAGTGGCCGGGGAGCTGTTTTTT

J: TRBJ2-3
D: -
V: TRBV19
size: once
CDR3: CASSIFPAAPSTDTQYF
DNA: TGTGCCAGTAGTATATTCCCGGCAGCCCCTAGCACAGATACGCAGTATTTT

J: TRBJ2-1
D: TRBD1
V: TRBV9
size: -
CDR3: CASSGITGTGANEQFF
DNA: TGTGCCAGCAGCGGGATAACCGGGACAGGGGCCAATGAGCAGTTCTTC

J: TRBJ2-7
D: -
V: TRBV5-1
size: -
CDR3: CASSLGQGSSYEQYF
DNA: TGCGCCAGCAGCTTGGGCCAGGGGAGCTCCTACGAGCAGTACTTC

J: TRBJ1-1
D: TRBD1
V: TRBV30
size: -
CDR3: CAWSVTRDRSAFF
DNA: TGTGCCTGGAGTGTAACCAGGGACAGATCGGCTTTCTTT

J: TRBJ1-2
D: -
V: TRBV5-5
size: -
CDR3: CASSPDGYGYTF
DNA: TGTGCCAGCAGCCCGGACGGCTATGGCTACACCTTC

J: TRBJ2-7
D: TRBD2
V: TRBV7-9
size: -
CDR3: CASSPERGNPNEQYF
DNA: TGTGCCAGCAGTCCTGAGCGGGGCAACCCTAACGAGCAGTACTTC

J: TRBJ2-7
D: -
V: TRBV7-6
size: -
CDR3: CASSLAWPRPRGEHYEQYF
DNA: TGTGCCAGCAGCTTAGCTTGGCCGCGACCGCGTGGAGAGCACTACGAGCAGTACTTC

J: TRBJ2-7
D: TRBD2
V: TRBV19
size: -
CDR3: CASSPGAGGYYEQYF
DNA: TGTGCCAGTAGTCCAGGGGCGGGAGGATACTACGAGCAGTACTTC

J: TRBJ1-2
D: -
V: TRBV7-4
size: -
CDR3: CASSSVGSARKIYGYTF
DNA: TGTGCCAGCAGCAGCGTTGGTTCAGCTCGAAAGATCTATGGCTACACCTTC

J: TRBJ2-3
D: -
V: TRBV29-1
size: once
CDR3: CSVRSDTQYF
DNA: TGCAGCGTTAGGTCAGATACGCAGTATTTT

J: TRBJ2-5
D: TRBD2
V: TRBV6-5
size: -
CDR3: CASSASGGDQETQYF
DNA: TGTGCCAGCAGCGCTAGCGGGGGGGATCAAGAGACCCAGTACTTC

J: TRBJ1-1
D: -
V: TRBV19
size: -
CDR3: CASSIWGATEAFF
DNA: TGTGCCAGTAGTATATGGGGGGCCACTGAAGCTTTCTTT

J: TRBJ2-7
D: -
V: TRBV11-3
size: -
CDR3: CASSLAPDISYEQYF
DNA: TGTGCCAGCAGCTTAGCCCCTGACATTTCCTACGAGCAGTACTTC

J: TRBJ2-1
D: -
V: TRBV7-9
size: -
CDR3: CASSFAGSSYNEQFF
DNA: TGTGCCAGCAGCTTTGCAGGGAGCTCCTACAATGAGCAGTTCTTC

J: TRBJ2-5
D: -
V: TRBV7-6
size: once
CDR3: CASSLVGGAVQETQYF
DNA: TGTGCCAGCAGCTTAGTAGGTGGAGCGGTCCAAGAGACCCAGTACTTC

J: TRBJ2-2
D: -
V: TRBV27
size: -
CDR3: CASSFQGRSNTGELFF
DNA: TGTGCCAGCAGTTTCCAGGGAAGGTCGAACACCGGGGAGCTGTTTTTT

J: TRBJ2-7
D: -
V: TRBV19
size: -
CDR3: CASSPGGGGSYEQYF
DNA: TGTGCCAGTAGTCCGGGTGGCGGGGGCTCTTACGAGCAGTACTTC

J: TRBJ2-7
D: -
V: TRBV7-9
size: -
CDR3: CASSRRGRIQTTEQYF
DNA: TGTGCCAGCAGCCGGCGTGGGAGGATACAGACCACCGAGCAGTACTTC

J: TRBJ1-5
D: -
V: TRBV6-1
size: -
CDR3: CASSVGGANQPQHF
DNA: TGTGCCAGCAGTGTTGGAGGGGCCAATCAGCCCCAGCATTTT

J: TRBJ1-3
D: TRBD1
V: TRBV6-1
size: -
CDR3: CASSESGTGDRNTIYF
DNA: TGTGCCAGCAGTGAGAGCGGGACAGGGGATAGAAACACCATATATTTT

J: TRBJ2-5
D: -
V: TRBV5-4
size: -
CDR3: CASSLGLQGTQYF
DNA: TGTGCCAGCAGCTTGGGGCTTCAAGGGACCCAGTACTTC

J: TRBJ1-2
D: -
V: TRBV7-2
size: -
CDR3: CASSLIGQRYGYTF
DNA: TGTGCCAGCAGCTTAATCGGACAGCGGTATGGCTACACCTTC

J: TRBJ1-1
D: -
V: TRBV27
size: -
CDR3: CASSSNTGGVNTEAFF
DNA: TGTGCCAGCAGTTCTAACACGGGTGGGGTGAACACTGAAGCTTTCTTT

J: TRBJ1-3
D: -
V: TRBV7-2
size: -
CDR3: CASRGEASSGNTIYF
DNA: TGTGCCAGCAGAGGTGAGGCGTCCTCTGGAAACACCATATATTTT